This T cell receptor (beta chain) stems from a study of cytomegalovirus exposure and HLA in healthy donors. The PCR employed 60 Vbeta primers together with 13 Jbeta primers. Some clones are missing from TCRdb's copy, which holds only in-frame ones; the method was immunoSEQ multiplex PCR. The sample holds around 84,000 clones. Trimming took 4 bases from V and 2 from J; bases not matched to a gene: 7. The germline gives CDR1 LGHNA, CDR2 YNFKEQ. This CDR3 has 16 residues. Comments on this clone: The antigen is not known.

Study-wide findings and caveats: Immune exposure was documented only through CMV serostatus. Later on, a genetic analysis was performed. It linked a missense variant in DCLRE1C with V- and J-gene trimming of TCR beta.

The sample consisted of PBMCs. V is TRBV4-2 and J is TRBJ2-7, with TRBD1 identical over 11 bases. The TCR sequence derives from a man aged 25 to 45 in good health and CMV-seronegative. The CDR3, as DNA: TGTGCCAGCAGCCGGAAGGACAGGGGGCCGCCCTACGAGCAGTACTTC. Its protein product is CASSRKDRGPPYEQYF.